The T cell receptor (beta chain) under discussion was sequenced for a study of early T cells in non-severe SARS-CoV-2 infection. This clonotype was recorded many times. Individual cDNA molecules each received unique molecular identifiers attached to them. MiXCR, applied by TCRdb to the 5' RACE reads, yields one record per CDR3 protein. Found here are tens of thousands of distinct CDR3 sequences, 14% of them singletons; the top ten hold about 6%. Sequenced: whole blood. The origin of this receptor is an adult who was a healthcare worker with PCR-confirmed SARS-CoV-2 infection or an uninfected control (not recorded which).

This chain's CDR3 is CASSTINTEAFF. CDR3 DNA: TGTGCCAGCAGTACAATCAACACTGAAGCTTTCTTT. The chain employs TRBV6-2 or TRBV6-3 and TRBJ1-1; D unresolved. Germline V gene data show CDR1 as MNHEY and CDR2 as SVGEGT. V was shortened by 5 bases and J by 2 bases, with 6 bases between the two germline ends. The CDR3 consists of 12 residues.